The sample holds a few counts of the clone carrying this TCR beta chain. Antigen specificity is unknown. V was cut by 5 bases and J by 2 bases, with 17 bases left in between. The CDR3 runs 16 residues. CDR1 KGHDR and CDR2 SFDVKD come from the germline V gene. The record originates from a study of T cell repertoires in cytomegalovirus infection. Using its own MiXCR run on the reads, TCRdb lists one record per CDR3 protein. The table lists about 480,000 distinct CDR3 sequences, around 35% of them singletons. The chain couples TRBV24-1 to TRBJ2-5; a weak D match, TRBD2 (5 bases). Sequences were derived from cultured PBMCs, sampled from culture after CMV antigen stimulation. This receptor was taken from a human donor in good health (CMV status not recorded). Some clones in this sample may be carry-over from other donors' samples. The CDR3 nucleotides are TGTGCCACCAGTGCGGGAAGAACCTCTGCACAAGAGACCCAGTACTTC. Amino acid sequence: CATSAGRTSAQETQYF.